This paragraph covers one TCR beta chain sequence. The CDR3 loop spans 15 amino acids. Trimming left V 1 base short and J 2 bases short, with 12 bases between. In germline, CDR1 is DFQATT, CDR2 SNEGSKA (reference sequence). This sample is part of a study of T cells after yellow fever vaccination. TCRdb reprocessed the 5' RACE reads via MiXCR and lists one record per CDR3 protein. In the table there are 130,000 or so distinct CDR3 sequences, approximately 16% of which are singletons. The specimen was CD8+ T cells sorted from PBMCs, collected 5 days after the yellow fever booster vaccination. V usage is TRBV20-1 and J usage is TRBJ2-4; either TRBD1 or TRBD2 may fit D (5 bases each). The source of this sequence is a man in his late teens or twenties who received the YFV17D yellow fever vaccine. DNA for the CDR3: TGCAGTGCTAGAGGGGCAGGGACCCCCAAAAACATTCAGTACTTC. As protein: CSARGAGTPKNIQYF.